This T cell receptor (beta chain) was sequenced in a study of Graves' ophthalmopathy and Graves' hyperthyroidism. Turning to the study itself: Untreated patients at initial diagnosis provided peripheral blood.

With a duration under 3 months, ophthalmopathy in the donors showed moderate-to-severe activity, CAS ≥3 and NOSPECS ≥4. Symptoms, serum thyroxine and TRAb, thyroid ultrasound, and orbital computed tomography formed the diagnostic basis. The source of the PBMCs was 8.5 to 10 ml of fresh peripheral blood. Amplified material comprised TCR beta CDR3 regions derived from RNA transcripts. Second-round multiplex PCR came after first-round RT-PCR with HTBI primers. TCRdb reprocessed the multiplex PCR reads with MiXCR, giving one entry per CDR3 protein. The data hold nearly 400,000 distinct CDR3 sequences, with about 18% observed a single time. From germline, CDR1 is KGHDR and CDR2 SFDVKD. V lost 3 bases and J lost 5, with 15 bases in between. The CDR3 spans 15 residues.

V gene TRBV24-1 combines with J gene TRBJ2-5; tentative D call: TRBD1 (7 bases). The receptor was isolated from a woman aged 18-29 years with Graves' ophthalmopathy. The sample taken for sequencing was peripheral blood. The CDR3 DNA sequence: TGTGCCACCAGTGATGGGGGCAGGGGGAGGGAGACCCAGTACTTC. This encodes CATSDGGRGRETQYF.